The rows below give T cell receptor beta chains drawn from one sample of a study of HIV-infected patients and healthy controls. TCRdb reprocessed the 5' RACE reads with MiXCR, giving one entry per CDR3 protein. Among around 19,000 distinct CDR3 sequences, roughly 9.3% were seen once, and the ten largest hold around 2.5%. The sequenced sample was blood. The receptor set was obtained from an adult in good health. Each CDR3 is given without its conserved first and last residue.

CDR3 | V
ASSPRLSRPSLSGANVLT | TRBV18
ASSLGGASRNTGELF | TRBV7-2
ASSLFSANYGYT | TRBV7-2
ASSRWRGRDRPGEQF | TRBV7-2
SVDPSAGWTEAF | TRBV29-1
ASSLGTADQPQH | TRBV5-1
ASSETGTDTQY | TRBV6-4
ASSPGQGPGQPQH | TRBV4-1
ASSLSSGGLYEQY | TRBV7-2
ASSLAGATDTQY | TRBV4-1
SANLAGGTDTQY | TRBV20-1
ASRQFNSGTQH | TRBV12-3/TRBV12-4
SAKGGQGAF | TRBV20-1
ASSLSGGAVDTQY | TRBV7-9
ASGDRGVKDTQY | TRBV6-1
SAQGPEAF | TRBV20-1
ASKTGIEKLF | TRBV6-5
ASSPGLAGRTYEQY | TRBV4-1